Shown below are 26 T cell receptor beta chains from a single sample sequenced in a study of OX40 agonist ivuxolimab in advanced cancers. The data were produced by immunoSEQ multiplex PCR, yet TCRdb's version contains in-frame clones alone and is incomplete. The table includes tens of thousands of clones, more than 70% detected once. The specimen was CD4+ or CD8+ T cells sorted from blood, collected in a trial of the OX40 agonist ivuxolimab. The source of these receptors is an adult with an advanced solid tumor such as melanoma, head and neck, liver or kidney cancer.

The genes are TRBV18 and TRBJ2-5, with D possibly matching TRBD1 (5 bases). Germline CDR1 reads KGHSH; CDR2 reads LQKENI. Trimming took off 0 bases at V and 4 bases at J, with 6 bases between the two ends. The length of the CDR3 is 13 residues. Written as DNA, the CDR3 is TGTGCCAGCTCACCACCGGGGCTAGAGACCCAGTACTTC. This encodes CASSPPGLETQYF.

This clone was counted a few times. V gene TRBV6-1 combines with J gene TRBJ1-5; D is uncertain. With 4 bases removed from V and 0 bases from J, the gap between germline ends came to 7 bases. This CDR3 contains 14 residues. Germline lookup yields CDR1 MNHNS and CDR2 SASEGT. CDR3 region: CASSVEYSNQPQHF. As DNA, the CDR3 is TGTGCCAGCAGTGTTGAATATAGCAATCAGCCCCAGCATTTT.

This clone was observed once. The gene calls are TRBV10-3 and TRBJ2-1; D unresolved. The CDR3 loop spans 13 amino acids. Trimming cost V 7 bases and J 0 bases, with 7 bases left between them. Looked up from germline, CDR1 is ENHRY and CDR2 is SYGVKD. CDR3 nucleotides: TGTGCCATCAATCCTGGCTCCTACAATGAGCAGTTCTTC. It specifies CAINPGSYNEQFF.

The chain links TRBV7-9 to TRBJ1-1; D is ambiguous. CDR3 size: 15 residues. Germline-derived CDR1 and CDR2 are SEHNR and FQNEAQ (reference sequence). V was trimmed by 0 bases and J by 1 base, leaving 9 bases between them. The CDR3 nucleotides are TGTGCCAGCAGCTTAGCGTTCAGTACGAACACTGAAGCTTTCTTT. It specifies CASSLAFSTNTEAFF.

The chain employs TRBV9 and TRBJ1-5; 9 bases agree with TRBD1. Germline V gene data show CDR1 as SGDLS and CDR2 as YYNGEE. This CDR3 contains 16 residues. After removal of 0 bases from V and 7 bases from J, the junction contained 8 bases not matched to a gene. This chain's CDR3 is CASSVGTGGYGQPQHF. CDR3 DNA: TGTGCCAGCAGCGTAGGTACAGGGGGCTATGGACAGCCCCAGCATTTT.

V is TRBV4-1 and J is TRBJ2-1; the match to TRBD2 covers 9 bases. Unmatched junction bases numbered 14, after V lost 5 bases and J lost 12 bases. CDR3 size: 15 residues. CDR1 and CDR2 from the germline V gene are MGHRA and YSYEKL. This CDR3 is CASSTRTSADFRQFF. CDR3 bases: TGCGCCAGCAGCACCCGGACTAGCGCGGACTTTAGGCAGTTCTTC.

This sequence joins TRBV6-1 and TRBJ2-1; 8 bases line up with TRBD2. Germline CDR1 is MNHNS and CDR2 is SASEGT. V lost 6 bases to trimming and J lost 8 bases; unmatched junction nucleotides: 6. The CDR3 consists of 13 residues. The CDR3 here is CASRQGLADEQFF. CDR3 nucleotides: TGTGCCAGCAGACAAGGACTAGCTGATGAGCAGTTCTTC.

This chain uses TRBV5-1 with TRBJ1-5, with D perhaps matching TRBD1 (6 bases). The germline gives CDR1 SGHRS, CDR2 YFSETQ. The CDR3 runs 13 residues. V was cut by 2 bases and J by 7 bases, with 10 bases left in between. The CDR3 sequence: CASSLQGRQPQHF. CDR3 nucleotide sequence: TGCGCCAGCAGCTTACAGGGACGACAGCCCCAGCATTTT.

This chain uses TRBV18 with TRBJ2-5, with a weak D call TRBD1 (6 bases). Germline V gene sequence: CDR1 KGHSH, CDR2 LQKENI. The V and J ends lost 3 bases and 2 bases respectively, with 13 bases between them. The CDR3 has 15 amino acids. As DNA, the CDR3 is TGTGCCAGCTCACCCATACCGGGACAACAAGAGACCCAGTACTTC. Translated, it gives CASSPIPGQQETQYF.

This clone has more than one count but fewer than ten. The CDR3, as DNA: TGTGCCAGCAGCCAAGATAGGGGTGGTGGAAACACCATATATTTT. Residues: CASSQDRGGGNTIYF. J is TRBJ1-3 and V is TRBV4-2, with a possible D match to TRBD1 (5 bases). Trimming cost V 0 bases and J 3 bases, with 9 bases left between them. Germline V CDR1 and CDR2: LGHNA, YNFKEQ. The CDR3 has 15 residues.

CDR3 region: CASTNTGANVLTF. The CDR3 nucleotides are TGTGCCAGCACTAATACTGGGGCCAACGTCCTGACTTTC. The chain carries TRBV27 and TRBJ2-6; D remains unclear. V was clipped by 7 bases and J by 2 bases, with 6 bases between them. This CDR3 contains 13 residues. The germline CDR1 and CDR2 sequences are MNHEY and SMNVEV (reference sequence).

This clone showed up just a few times. The CDR3 sequence: CASSEGIDSPLHF. The CDR3 DNA is TGCGCCAGCAGCGAAGGGATAGATTCACCCCTCCACTTT. The V gene is TRBV5-1, the J gene TRBJ1-6; D call uncertain. Germline V gene data show CDR1 as SGHRS and CDR2 as YFSETQ. This CDR3 is 13 amino acids long. V lost 4 bases and J lost 8, with 10 bases in between.

The rearrangement links TRBV5-1 to TRBJ2-1; 9 nucleotides match TRBD1. V was clipped by 6 bases and J by 4 bases; unmatched bases: 5. The V gene's germline CDR1 is SGHRS and CDR2 YFSETQ. The CDR3 runs to 14 residues. CDR3 sequence (DNA): TGCGCCAGCACCGGGGGGACAGGGTACAATGAGCAGTTCTTC. Protein: CASTGGTGYNEQFF.

The rearrangement uses TRBV19 and TRBJ1-1; 7 positions match TRBD1. This CDR3 has 16 amino acids. V lost 5 bases to trimming and J lost 3 bases; unmatched junction nucleotides: 12. The germline V gene encodes CDR1 LNHDA and CDR2 SQIVND (reference sequence). CDR3 sequence: CASSLPRGQRHTEAFF. The CDR3, as DNA: TGTGCCAGTAGTCTCCCCCGGGGACAGAGGCACACTGAAGCTTTCTTT.

The rearrangement links TRBV5-4 to TRBJ1-2, with unresolved D. The CDR3 contains 14 residues. V lost 2 bases and J 2 bases, leaving 10 bases between the germline ends. In germline, CDR1 is SGHNT, CDR2 YYREEE (reference sequence). CDR3 in DNA: TGTGCCAGCAGCTTTAACAACGGAAACTATGGCTACACCTTC. As protein: CASSFNNGNYGYTF.

The genes are TRBV4-2 and TRBJ2-5; D is perhaps TRBD1 (6 bases). V was cut by 4 bases and J by 3 bases, with 15 bases left in between. From germline, CDR1 is LGHNA and CDR2 YNFKEQ. This CDR3 has 15 amino acids. The CDR3 here is CASSRQGGQKETQYF. As DNA, the CDR3 is TGTGCCAGCAGCCGGCAAGGAGGACAGAAAGAGACCCAGTACTTC.

The rearrangement joins TRBV4-1 to TRBJ1-1, with 8 bases lining up with TRBD1. Germline CDR1 is MGHRA and CDR2 is YSYEKL. CDR3 length equals 16 residues. V dropped 2 bases and J dropped 2; count of bases not matched to a gene: 7. In nucleotides, the CDR3 is TGCGCCAGCAGCCAACACCCGGGACAGGCTAACACTGAAGCTTTCTTT. Protein product: CASSQHPGQANTEAFF.

This chain uses TRBV9 with TRBJ2-3; no clear D. Trimming stripped 0 bases from V and 2 bases from J, with 22 bases between. The germline V gene has CDR1 SGDLS and CDR2 YYNGEE. CDR3 size: 19 residues. CDR3 in amino acids: CASSVGDGSGLPFTDTQYF. The CDR3 region has the DNA TGTGCCAGCAGCGTAGGTGACGGCAGTGGGTTACCCTTCACAGATACGCAGTATTTT.

The rearrangement uses TRBV5-5 and TRBJ2-7; D ambiguous. The CDR3 covers 11 residues. Germline V gives CDR1 SGHKS, CDR2 YYEKEE (reference sequence). V lost 4 bases and J 2 bases, leaving 4 bases between the germline ends. CDR3 coding DNA: TGTGCCAGCAGCCCCCCCTACGAGCAGTACTTC. The encoded protein is CASSPPYEQYF.

The V and J genes are TRBV5-1 and TRBJ2-6, with 7 bases identical to TRBD1. Germline CDR1 SGHRS, CDR2 YFSETQ. This CDR3 spans 15 amino acids. V was pared by 4 bases and J by 2 bases, with 3 bases of the junction left unmatched. CDR3 protein: CASSLTGAGANVLTF. CDR3 bases: TGCGCCAGCAGCCTAACAGGGGCTGGGGCCAACGTCCTGACTTTC.

V and J are TRBV10-3 and TRBJ1-4; 12 positions agree with TRBD1. The CDR3 spans 15 residues. Germline V lookup: CDR1 ENHRY, CDR2 SYGVKD. J gave up 7 bases and V 5 bases, and 5 bases lay outside the gene matches. The CDR3 nucleotides read TGTGCCATCAGTCCGGGACAGGGGGCTGGTGAAAAACTGTTTTTT. It translates to CAISPGQGAGEKLFF.

This rearrangement joins TRBV11-3 to TRBJ2-1; 9 bases map to TRBD2. Germline assignment: CDR1 SGHNT and CDR2 YENEEA. J lost 6 bases, V lost 2 bases, and 5 bases had no gene match. CDR3 size: 15 residues. In nucleotides, the CDR3 is TGTGCCAGCAGCTTATCCGGCGGGAGGGCCAATGAGCAGTTCTTC. It specifies CASSLSGGRANEQFF.

The chain has TRBV7-8 and TRBJ1-5; tentatively, D is TRBD1 (6 bases). Germline CDR1 and CDR2: SGHVS and FQNEAQ. V lost 5 bases and J 3 bases, leaving 14 bases between the germline ends. The CDR3 has 15 amino acids. In DNA form, the CDR3 reads TGTGCCAGCAGCGGTCCCCGACAGGCCAATCAGCCCCAGCATTTT. Translated: CASSGPRQANQPQHF.

The chain employs TRBV18 and TRBJ1-6; 7 bases are a match to TRBD1. Germline V CDR1 and CDR2: KGHSH, LQKENI. With V trimmed by 5 bases and J by 7 bases, 5 bases remained unmatched. CDR3 size: 14 residues. The CDR3 is CASSSGTANSPLHF. The CDR3 DNA reads TGTGCCAGCTCATCAGGGACAGCAAATTCACCCCTCCACTTT.

The V gene is TRBV5-4, the J gene TRBJ2-7, with D perhaps TRBD1 (6 bases). The CDR3 totals 16 residues. The germline CDR1 and CDR2 sequences are SGHNT and YYREEE (reference sequence). Between the trimmed V and J ends, which lost 4 bases and 2 bases, there was a span of 19 bases. This chain's CDR3 is CASSRELQGSPYEQYF. The CDR3 DNA reads as TGTGCCAGCAGCCGGGAATTACAGGGTTCCCCCTACGAGCAGTACTTC.

This chain joins TRBV9 and TRBJ2-1, with 11 nucleotides matching TRBD2. V was clipped by 4 bases and J by 9 bases; unmatched bases: 12. CDR3 length equals 16 residues. Germline V gene sequence: CDR1 SGDLS, CDR2 YYNGEE. CDR3 sequence (DNA): TGTGCCAGCAGCCAAAGTAGCGGGGGGGCCTCAGGTGAGCAGTTCTTC. Its protein product is CASSQSSGGASGEQFF.